This TCR beta chain derives from a study of PD-L1 blockade in urothelial cancer. At the level of the study: The number of prior chemotherapy regimens per patient was 0 to 3. A median blood sample held approximately 140,000 T cells and about 89,000 unique TCRs. Study outcomes and limitations: Blood TCR clonality below the median before treatment was a predictor of better survival.

This clone has a single count. The antigen is undetermined. CDR3 length: 16 amino acids. TCRdb's copy holds only in-frame clones and misses some; the assay was immunoSEQ multiplex PCR. This sample yields 38,000 or so clones, of which 70% to 90% are seen a single time; approximately 16% belongs to the top ten. Sample time point: pretreatment peripheral blood. Every patient provided from 1 to 8 samples, collected pretreatment and on-treatment. The chain has TRBV21-1 and TRBJ2-7; the D call of TRBD1 is as the table states it, not checked on the DNA. TRBV21-1 is shown as a pseudogene. Sequencing used PBMCs, obtained around atezolizumab (anti-PD-L1) treatment. The sequence came from a man at least 80 years old with urothelial cancer. This CDR3 is CASSKPGQGASREQYF. CDR3 coding DNA: TGTGCCAGCAGCAAGCCAGGACAGGGGGCCTCGCGCGAGCAGTACTTC.